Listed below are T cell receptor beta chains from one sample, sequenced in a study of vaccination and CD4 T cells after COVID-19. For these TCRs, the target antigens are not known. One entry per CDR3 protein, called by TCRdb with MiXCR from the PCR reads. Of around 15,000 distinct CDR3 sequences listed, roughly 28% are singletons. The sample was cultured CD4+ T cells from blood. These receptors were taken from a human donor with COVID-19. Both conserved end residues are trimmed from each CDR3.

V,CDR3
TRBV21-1,ARRNTGTGGDGYT
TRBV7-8,ASSPTSGGNEQF
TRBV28,ASKGTGRNGYT
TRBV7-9,ASSLGGLESQPQH
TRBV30,AWSVRTGSTST
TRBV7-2,ASSDTRNTEAF
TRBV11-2,ASSTRLAGVETQY
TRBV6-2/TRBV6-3,ASRKTSGGAVGELF
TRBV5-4,ASATPMNTEAF
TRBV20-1,ITDRADTEAF
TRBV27,ASNPLGGGIMNTEAF
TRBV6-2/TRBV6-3,ASSYSRDQPQH
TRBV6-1,ASSNIGATIY
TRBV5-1,ASSLAGGQIAKNIQY
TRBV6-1,ASSKLSGGASETQY
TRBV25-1,ASSEWGQPNQPQH
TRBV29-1,SAPTQGTNTEAF
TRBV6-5,ASSYQGQPVTEAF
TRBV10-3,AISESATANQPQH
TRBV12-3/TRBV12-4,ASSQGGAGANVLT
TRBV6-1,ASRKTGTDTQY
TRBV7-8,ASSLAETGSYEQY
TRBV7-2,ASSSGTGVVGDTQY
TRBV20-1,SAKRGSSYNEQF
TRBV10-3,AISVSAWGAQGNTIY
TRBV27,ASSKLAGGLYEQY
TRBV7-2,ASIPSGGPMFTQY
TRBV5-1,ASSPGGTQETQY
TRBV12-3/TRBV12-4,ASSLNKYNSPLH
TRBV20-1,SASPRSDNSPLH
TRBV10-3,AISPQKNEQF
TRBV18,ASSPSGDTDTQY
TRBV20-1,SARVRGAETQY
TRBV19,ASSTSTGTNEKLF
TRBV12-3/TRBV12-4,ASSQQGRGGYT
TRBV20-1,SAVIAGLAGARVGQETQY
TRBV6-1,ASSRDRDRNEQF
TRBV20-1,SAFDRGGNQPQH
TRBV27,ASSLWADSTEAF
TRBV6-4,ASSVTYTGELF
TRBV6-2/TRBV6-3,ASSSRQGHEQY
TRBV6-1,ASSEDWTRNEETQY
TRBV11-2,ASSQTTHEKLF
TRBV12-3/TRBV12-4,ASSSQGPGQGRNGYT
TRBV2,ASSSGTHGSPLH
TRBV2,ASSTRENTEAF
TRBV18,ASSHEGALQETQY
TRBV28,ASTTGGGQETQY
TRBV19,ASSIDRVGTDTQY
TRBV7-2,ASSLALGGGNTEAF